Given below is one T cell receptor beta chain in context. Its antigen is still unknown. The data are from a study of T cell responses to AZD1222 COVID-19 vaccine. Findings of the study overall: The study reported that nearly half of spike-specific TCRs target unmutated variant regions. White British donors predominated, females outnumbered males, and clonal diversity was possibly underestimated. Only after the peak T cell response were repertoires sampled.

The CDR3 length is 14 residues. V dropped 4 bases and J dropped 3 bases, with 11 bases sitting between them. CDR1 is SGDLS and CDR2 is YYNGEE in the germline V gene. The repertoire was sequenced with immunoSEQ multiplex PCR; TCRdb's copy has only in-frame clones and lacks some. Found here are some 110,000 clones, 80% to 85% of them singletons; the top ten hold 9.4%. The sequence was collected from an adult in good health. The sequencing used peripheral blood, collected on day 0 of AZD1222 vaccination. This chain uses TRBV9 with TRBJ1-3; a possible D gene is TRBD1 (5 bases). Here the CDR3 reads CASSTGPDGNTIYF. The DNA for the CDR3 is TGTGCCAGCAGCACAGGCCCCGATGGAAACACCATATATTTT. Supplemented by reference TRBV9 and TRBJ1-3, the full variable domain reads DSGVTQTPKHLITATGQRVTLRCSPRSGDLSVYWYQQSLDQGLQFLIQYYNGEERAKGNILERFSAQQFPDLHSELNLSSLELGDSALYFCASSTGPDGNTIYFGEGSWLTVV.